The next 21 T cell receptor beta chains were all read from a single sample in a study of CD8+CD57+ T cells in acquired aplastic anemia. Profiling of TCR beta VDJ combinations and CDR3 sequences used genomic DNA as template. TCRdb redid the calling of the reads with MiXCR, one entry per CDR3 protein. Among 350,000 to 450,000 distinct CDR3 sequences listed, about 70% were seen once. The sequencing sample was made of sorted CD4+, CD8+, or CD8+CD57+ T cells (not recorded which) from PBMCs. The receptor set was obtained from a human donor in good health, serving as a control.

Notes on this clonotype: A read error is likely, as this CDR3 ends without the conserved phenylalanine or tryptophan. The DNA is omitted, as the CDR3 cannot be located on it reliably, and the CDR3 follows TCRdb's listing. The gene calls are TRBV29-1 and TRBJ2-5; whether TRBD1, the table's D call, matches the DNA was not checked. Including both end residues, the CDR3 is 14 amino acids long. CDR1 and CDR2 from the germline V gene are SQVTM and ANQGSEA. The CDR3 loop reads CSGGQGNYGYTFGS.

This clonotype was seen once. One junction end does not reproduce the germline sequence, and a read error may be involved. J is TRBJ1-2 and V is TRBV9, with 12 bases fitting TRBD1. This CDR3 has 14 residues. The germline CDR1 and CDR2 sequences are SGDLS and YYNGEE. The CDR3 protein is CASSMGQGADYGSF. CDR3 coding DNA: TGTGCCAGCAGCATGGGACAGGGGGCGGACTATGGCTCCTTC.

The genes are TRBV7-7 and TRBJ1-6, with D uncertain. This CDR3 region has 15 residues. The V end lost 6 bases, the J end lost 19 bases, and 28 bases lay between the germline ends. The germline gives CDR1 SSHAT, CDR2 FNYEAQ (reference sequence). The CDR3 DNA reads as TGTGCCAGCAGATTACAGCCCACAGATACGCCGCCCTTTCACTTT. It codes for CASRLQPTDTPPFHF.

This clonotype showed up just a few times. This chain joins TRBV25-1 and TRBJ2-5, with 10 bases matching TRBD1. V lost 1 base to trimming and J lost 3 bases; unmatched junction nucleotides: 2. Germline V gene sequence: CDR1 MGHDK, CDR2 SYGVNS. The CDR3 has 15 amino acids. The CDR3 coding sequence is TGTGCCAGCAGTGAATCCGGGACAGGGGAAGAGACCCAGTACTTC. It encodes CASSESGTGEETQYF.

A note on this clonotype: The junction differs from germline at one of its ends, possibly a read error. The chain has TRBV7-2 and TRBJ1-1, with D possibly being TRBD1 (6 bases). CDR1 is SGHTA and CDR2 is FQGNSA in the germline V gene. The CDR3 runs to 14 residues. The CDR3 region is CASSLGARGYEQYF. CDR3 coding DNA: TGTGCCAGCAGCTTAGGGGCCAGGGGTTACGAACAGTACTTT.

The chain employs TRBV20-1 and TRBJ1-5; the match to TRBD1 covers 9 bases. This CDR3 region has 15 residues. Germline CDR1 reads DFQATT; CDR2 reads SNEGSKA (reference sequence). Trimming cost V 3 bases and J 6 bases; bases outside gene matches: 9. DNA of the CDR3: TGCAGTGCTAGTCATCGGGGACAGGGTTTTCAGCCCCAGCATTTT. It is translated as CSASHRGQGFQPQHF.

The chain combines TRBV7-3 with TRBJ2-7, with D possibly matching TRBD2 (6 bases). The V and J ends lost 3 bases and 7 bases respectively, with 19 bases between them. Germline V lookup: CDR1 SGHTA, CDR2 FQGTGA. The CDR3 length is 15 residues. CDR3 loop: CASSLQAEGLEEQYF. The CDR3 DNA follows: TGTGCCAGCAGCTTGCAAGCGGAGGGACTTGAGGAGCAGTACTTC.

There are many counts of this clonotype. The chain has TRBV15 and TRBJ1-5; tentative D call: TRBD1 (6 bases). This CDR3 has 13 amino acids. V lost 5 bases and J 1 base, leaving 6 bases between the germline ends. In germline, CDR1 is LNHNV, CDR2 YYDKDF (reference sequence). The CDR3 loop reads CATSGQSNQPQHF. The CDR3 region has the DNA TGTGCCACCAGCGGACAGAGCAATCAGCCCCAGCATTTT.

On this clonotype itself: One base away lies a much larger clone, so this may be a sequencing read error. The CDR3 reads CASSRDRNTGYGHTF. Written as DNA, the CDR3 is TGTGCCAGCAGCCGCGACAGAAATACCGGCTATGGCCACACCTTC. The rearrangement links TRBV6-2 or TRBV6-3 to TRBJ1-2; tentatively, D is TRBD1 (5 bases). CDR1 and CDR2 from the germline V gene are MNHEY and SVGEGT. The CDR3 sequence is 15 residues long.

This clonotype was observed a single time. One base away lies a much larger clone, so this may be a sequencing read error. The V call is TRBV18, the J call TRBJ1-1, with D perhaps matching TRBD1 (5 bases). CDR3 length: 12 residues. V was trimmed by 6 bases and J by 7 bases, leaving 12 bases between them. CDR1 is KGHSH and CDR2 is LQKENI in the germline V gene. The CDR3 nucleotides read TGTGCCAGCTCGGACACGGCCGATGAAGCTTTCTTT. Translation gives CASSDTADEAFF. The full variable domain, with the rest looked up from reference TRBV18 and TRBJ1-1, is NAGVMQNPRHLVRRRGQEARLRCSPMKGHSHVYWYRQLPEEGLKFMVYLQKENIIDESGMPKERFSAEFPKEGPSILRIQQVVRGDSAAYFCASSDTADEAFFGQGTRLTVV.

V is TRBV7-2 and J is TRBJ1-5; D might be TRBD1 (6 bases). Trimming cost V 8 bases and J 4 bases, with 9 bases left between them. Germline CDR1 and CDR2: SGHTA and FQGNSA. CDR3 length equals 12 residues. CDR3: CASRQENQPQHF. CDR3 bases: TGTGCCAGCCGACAGGAGAATCAGCCCCAGCATTTT.

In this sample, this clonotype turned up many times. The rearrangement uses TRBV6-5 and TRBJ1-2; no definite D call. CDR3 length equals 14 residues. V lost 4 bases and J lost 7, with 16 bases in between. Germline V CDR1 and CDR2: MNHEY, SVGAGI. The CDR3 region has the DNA TGTGCCAGCAGTTCGGGGTGGATAACGGGTGGCTACACCTTC. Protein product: CASSSGWITGGYTF.

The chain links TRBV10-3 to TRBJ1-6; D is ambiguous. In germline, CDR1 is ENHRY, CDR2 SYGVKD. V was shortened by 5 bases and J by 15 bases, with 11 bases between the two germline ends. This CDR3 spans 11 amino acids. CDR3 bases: TGTGCCATCAGTTGGACTAGCGGCCTCCACTTT. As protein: CAISWTSGLHF.

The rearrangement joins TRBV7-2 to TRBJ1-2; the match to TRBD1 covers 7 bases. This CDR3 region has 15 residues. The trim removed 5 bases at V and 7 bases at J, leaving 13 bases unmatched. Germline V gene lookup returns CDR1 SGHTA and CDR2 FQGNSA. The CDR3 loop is CASSAGGKGETGYTF. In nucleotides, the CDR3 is TGTGCCAGCAGCGCAGGGGGAAAGGGAGAAACTGGCTACACCTTC.

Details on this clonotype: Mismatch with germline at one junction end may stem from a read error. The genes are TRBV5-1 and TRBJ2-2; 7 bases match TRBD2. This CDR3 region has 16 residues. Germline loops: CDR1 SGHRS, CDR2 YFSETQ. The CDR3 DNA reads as TGTGCCAAACCGTTTGGGTCGGGGGGGAACACCGGGGAGCTGTTTTTT. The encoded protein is CAKPFGSGGNTGELFF.

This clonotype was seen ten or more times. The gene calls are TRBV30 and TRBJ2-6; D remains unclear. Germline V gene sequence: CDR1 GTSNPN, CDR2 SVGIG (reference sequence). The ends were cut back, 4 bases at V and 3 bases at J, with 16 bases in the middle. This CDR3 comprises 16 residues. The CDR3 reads CAWNLRSGGGANVLTF. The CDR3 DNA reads TGTGCCTGGAACCTTCGATCGGGTGGTGGGGCCAACGTCCTGACTTTC.

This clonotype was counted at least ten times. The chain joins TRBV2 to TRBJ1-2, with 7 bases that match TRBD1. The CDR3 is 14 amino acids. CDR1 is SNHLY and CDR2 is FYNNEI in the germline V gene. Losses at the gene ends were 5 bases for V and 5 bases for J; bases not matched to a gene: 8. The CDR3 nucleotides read TGTGCCAGCAGTCTAATACAGGGGAGTTATGGCTACACCTTC. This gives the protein CASSLIQGSYGYTF.

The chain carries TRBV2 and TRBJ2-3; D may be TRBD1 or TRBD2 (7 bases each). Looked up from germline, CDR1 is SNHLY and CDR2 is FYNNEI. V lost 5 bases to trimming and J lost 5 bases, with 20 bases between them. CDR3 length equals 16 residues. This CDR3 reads CASSQDQGGGKDTQYF. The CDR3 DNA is TGTGCCAGCAGTCAAGACCAGGGGGGGGGTAAAGATACGCAGTATTTT.

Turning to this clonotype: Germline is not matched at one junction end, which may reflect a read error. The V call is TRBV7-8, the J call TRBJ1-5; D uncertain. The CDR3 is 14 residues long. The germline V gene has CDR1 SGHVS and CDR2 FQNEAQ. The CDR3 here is CASSLASLAAQETF. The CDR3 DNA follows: TGTGCCAGCAGCTTAGCATCACTAGCGGCGCAAGAGACTTTT. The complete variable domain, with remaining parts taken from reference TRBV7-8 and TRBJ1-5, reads GAGVSQSPRYKVAKRGQDVALRCDPISGHVSLFWYQQALGQGPEFLTYFQNEAQLDKSGLPSDRFFAERPEGSVSTLKIQRTQQEDSAVYLCASSLASLAAQETFGDGTRLSIL.

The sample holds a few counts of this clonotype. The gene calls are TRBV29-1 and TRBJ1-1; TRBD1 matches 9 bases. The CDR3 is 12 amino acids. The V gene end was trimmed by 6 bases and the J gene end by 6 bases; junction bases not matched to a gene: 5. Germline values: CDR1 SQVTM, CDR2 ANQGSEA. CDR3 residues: CSVGTGFPEAFF. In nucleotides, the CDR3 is TGCAGCGTAGGGACAGGGTTTCCTGAAGCTTTCTTT.

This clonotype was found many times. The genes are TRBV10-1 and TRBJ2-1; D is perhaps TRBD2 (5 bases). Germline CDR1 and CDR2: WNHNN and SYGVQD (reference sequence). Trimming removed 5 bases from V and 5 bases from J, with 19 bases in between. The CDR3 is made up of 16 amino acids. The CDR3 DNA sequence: TGCGCCAGCAGTCGATTGTCCCCCGGACTCCACAATGAGCAGTTCTTC. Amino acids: CASSRLSPGLHNEQFF.